The 2 T cell receptor beta chains below come from one sample, sequenced in a study of regulatory T cells in long-lasting Graves disease. Researchers made TCR beta libraries by using iRepertoire HTBI primers and running Arm-PCR on CDR3 regions. Via MiXCR, TCRdb re-called the multiplex PCR reads, giving one row per CDR3 protein. The sample consists of over 350,000 distinct CDR3 sequences, about 15% of them appearing once. Indicated time point: newly diagnosed GD, antithyroid drugs for less than 3 months. Researchers made the TCR library from RNA that was extracted from PBMCs. This same sample was also taken into another study, of T cells in Graves' hyperthyroidism and ophthalmopathy.

Sequenced here: peripheral blood mononuclear cells (PBMCs), sampled at new diagnosis, from a patient treated with antithyroid drugs. These receptor sequences come from a woman in her forties with Graves disease.

In its sample, this clonotype was seen a few times. The chain couples TRBV20-1 to TRBJ2-1, with 8 bases fitting TRBD1. CDR1 and CDR2 (germline): DFQATT, SNEGSKA (reference sequence). V lost 4 bases and J lost 2; bases outside the gene matches: 4. CDR3 length: 14 residues. The CDR3 DNA reads as TGCAGTGCTACCGGGACAGGAACCTACAATGAGCAGTTCTTC. It yields the protein CSATGTGTYNEQFF.

This sequence joins TRBV12-3 or TRBV12-4 and TRBJ2-7, with D possibly being TRBD1 (5 bases). The CDR3 is 11 amino acids. Trimming stripped 1 base from V and 12 bases from J, with 10 bases between. DNA for the CDR3: TGTGCCAGCAGTTTAGGGGGCGAGTGGTACTTC. It is translated as CASSLGGEWYF.